This TCR beta chain comes out of a study of T cell repertoires in cytomegalovirus infection. Study-level background: Well-studied HLA-B-restricted CMV epitopes were used in the study alongside recently identified HLA-C-restricted ones. Matching HLA type and CMV infection were both indicated by public TCR beta signatures.

There are 14 residues in the CDR3. V lost 3 bases and J lost 5, with 11 bases in between. MiXCR, applied by TCRdb to the reads, yields one record per CDR3 protein. The data show a few hundred thousand distinct CDR3 sequences, approximately 25% seen once. Regarding the study as a whole: HLA-C-restricted CMV-specific TCR beta clonotypes were dominant in the ex vivo response.

To note about this clonotype: Its specificity is unknown.

This receptor was identified in a human donor in good health (CMV status not recorded). Some clones in this sample may be carry-over from other donors' samples. Material: cultured PBMCs, obtained from culture after CMV antigen stimulation. The chain recombines TRBV12-3 or TRBV12-4 with TRBJ2-1; no reliable D call. The CDR3 bases are TGTGCCAGCAGTTTTAGTCTGAAGAACAATGAGCAGTTCTTC. This translates into CASSFSLKNNEQFF.